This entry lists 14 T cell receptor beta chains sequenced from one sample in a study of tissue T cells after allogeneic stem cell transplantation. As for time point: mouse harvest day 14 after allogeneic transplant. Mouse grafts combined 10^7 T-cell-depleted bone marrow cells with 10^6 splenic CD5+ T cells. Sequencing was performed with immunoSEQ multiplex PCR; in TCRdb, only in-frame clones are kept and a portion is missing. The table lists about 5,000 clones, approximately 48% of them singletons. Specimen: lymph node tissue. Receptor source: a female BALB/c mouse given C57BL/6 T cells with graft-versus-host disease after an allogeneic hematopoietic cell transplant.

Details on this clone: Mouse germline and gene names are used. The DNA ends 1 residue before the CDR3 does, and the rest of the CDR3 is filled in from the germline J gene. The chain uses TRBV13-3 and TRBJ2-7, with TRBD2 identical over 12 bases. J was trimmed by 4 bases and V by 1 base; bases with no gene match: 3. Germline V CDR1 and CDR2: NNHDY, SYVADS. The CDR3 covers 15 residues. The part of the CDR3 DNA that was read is TGTGCCAGCAGTGATCTGACTGGGGGGGCGTATGAACAGTAC. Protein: CASSDLTGGAYEQY. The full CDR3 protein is CASSDLTGGAYEQYF.

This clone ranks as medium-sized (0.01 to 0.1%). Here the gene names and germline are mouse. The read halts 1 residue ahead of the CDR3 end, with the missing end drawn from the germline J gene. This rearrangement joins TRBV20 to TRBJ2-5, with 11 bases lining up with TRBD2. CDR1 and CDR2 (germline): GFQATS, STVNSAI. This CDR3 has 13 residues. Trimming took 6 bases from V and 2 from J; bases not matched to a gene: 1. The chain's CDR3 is CGAGTGGQDTQYF. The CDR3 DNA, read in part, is TGTGGTGCGGGGACTGGGGGCCAAGACACCCAGTAC. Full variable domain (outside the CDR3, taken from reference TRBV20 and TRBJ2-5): GALVYQYPRRTICKSGTSMRMECQAVGFQATSVAWYRQSPQKTFELIALSTVNSAIKYEQNFTQEKFPISHPNLSFSSMTVLNAYLEDRGLYLCGAGTGGQDTQYFGPGTRLLVL.

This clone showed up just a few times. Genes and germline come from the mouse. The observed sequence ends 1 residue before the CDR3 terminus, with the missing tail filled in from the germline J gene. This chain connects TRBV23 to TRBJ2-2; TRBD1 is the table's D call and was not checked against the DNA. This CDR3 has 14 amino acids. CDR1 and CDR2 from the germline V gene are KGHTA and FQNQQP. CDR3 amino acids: CSSSRQENTGQLYF. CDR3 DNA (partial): TGCTCCAGCAGTCGACAGGAGAACACCGGGCAGCTCTAC. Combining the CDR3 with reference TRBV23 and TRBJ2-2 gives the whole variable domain DAAVTQKPRYLIKMKGQEAEMKCIPEKGHTAVFWYQQKQSKELKFLIYFQNQQPLDQIDMVKERFSAVCPSSSLCSLGIRTCEAEDSALYLCSSSRQENTGQLYFGEGSKLTVL.

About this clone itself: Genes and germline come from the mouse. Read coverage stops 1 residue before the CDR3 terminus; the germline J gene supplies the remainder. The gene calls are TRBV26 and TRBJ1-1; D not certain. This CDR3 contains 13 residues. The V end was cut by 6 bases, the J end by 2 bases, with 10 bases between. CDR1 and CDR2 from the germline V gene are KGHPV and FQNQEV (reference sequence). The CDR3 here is CASSIGPNTEVFF. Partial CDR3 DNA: TGTGCCAGCAGCATTGGACCCAACACAGAAGTCTTC. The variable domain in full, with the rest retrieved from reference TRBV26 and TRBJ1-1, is NSKVIQTPRYLVKGQGQKAKMRCIPEKGHPVVFWYQQNKNNEFKFLINFQNQEVLQQIDMTEKRFSAECPSNSPCSLEIQSSEAGDSALYLCASSIGPNTEVFFGKGTRLTVV.

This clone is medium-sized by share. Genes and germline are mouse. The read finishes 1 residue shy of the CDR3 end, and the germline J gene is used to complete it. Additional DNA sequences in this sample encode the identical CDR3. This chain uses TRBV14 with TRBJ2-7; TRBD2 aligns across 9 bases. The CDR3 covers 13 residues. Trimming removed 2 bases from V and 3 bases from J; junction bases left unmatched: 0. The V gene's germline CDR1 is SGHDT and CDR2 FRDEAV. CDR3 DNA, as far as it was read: TGTGCCAGCAGTTTGACTGGGGGCTATGAACAGTAC. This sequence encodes CASSLTGGYEQY. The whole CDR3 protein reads CASSLTGGYEQYF.

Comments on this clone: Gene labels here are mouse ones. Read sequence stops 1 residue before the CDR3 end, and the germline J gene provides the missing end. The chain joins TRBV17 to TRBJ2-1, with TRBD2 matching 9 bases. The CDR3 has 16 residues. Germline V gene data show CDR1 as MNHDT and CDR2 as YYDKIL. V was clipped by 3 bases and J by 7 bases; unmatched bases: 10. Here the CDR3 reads CASSSVWGGAGAEQFF. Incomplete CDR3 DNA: TGTGCTAGCAGTAGTGTTTGGGGGGGCGCTGGGGCTGAGCAGTTC. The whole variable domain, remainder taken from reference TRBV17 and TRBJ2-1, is DTTVKQNPRYKLARVGKPVNLICSQTMNHDTMYWYQKKPNQAPKLLLFYYDKILNREADTFEKFQSSRPNNSFCSLYIGSAGLEYSAMYLCASSSVWGGAGAEQFFGPGTRLTVL.

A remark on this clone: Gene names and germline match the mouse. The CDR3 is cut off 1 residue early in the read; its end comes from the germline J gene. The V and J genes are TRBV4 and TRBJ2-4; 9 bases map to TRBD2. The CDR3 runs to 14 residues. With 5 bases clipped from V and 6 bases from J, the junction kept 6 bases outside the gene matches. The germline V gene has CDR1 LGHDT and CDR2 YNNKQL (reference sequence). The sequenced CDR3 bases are TGTGCCAGCAGCCTAGACTGGGGGCCTAACACCTTGTAC. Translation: CASSLDWGPNTLY. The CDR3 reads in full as CASSLDWGPNTLYF.

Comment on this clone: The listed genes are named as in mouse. The sequenced CDR3 bases are TGTGCCAGCAGTCTGTCAACAAACACAGAAGTCTTC. This sequence encodes CASSLSTNTEVF. The entire CDR3 reads CASSLSTNTEVFF. The chain combines TRBV26 with TRBJ1-1; D gene unclear. Coverage ceases 1 residue before the CDR3 finishes, and the germline J gene fills in the end. Germline values: CDR1 KGHPV, CDR2 FQNQEV (reference sequence). This CDR3 region has 13 residues. V was cut by 0 bases and J by 0 bases, with 2 bases left in between.

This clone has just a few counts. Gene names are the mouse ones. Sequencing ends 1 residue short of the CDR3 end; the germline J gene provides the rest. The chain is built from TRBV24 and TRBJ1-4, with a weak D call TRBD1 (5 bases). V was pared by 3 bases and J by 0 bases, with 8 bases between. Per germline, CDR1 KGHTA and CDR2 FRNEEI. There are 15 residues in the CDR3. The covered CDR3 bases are TGTGCCAGCAGTCTCGGACATCTTTCCAACGAAAGATTATTT. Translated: CASSLGHLSNERLF. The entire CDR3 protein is CASSLGHLSNERLFF.

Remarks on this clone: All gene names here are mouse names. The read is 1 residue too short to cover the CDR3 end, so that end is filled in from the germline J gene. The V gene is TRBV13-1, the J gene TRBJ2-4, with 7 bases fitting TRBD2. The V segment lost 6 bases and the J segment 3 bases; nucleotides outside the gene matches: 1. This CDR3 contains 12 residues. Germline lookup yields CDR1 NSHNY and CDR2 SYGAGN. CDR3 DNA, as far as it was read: TGTGCCAGCAAGGACTGGCAAAACACCTTGTAC. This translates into CASKDWQNTLY. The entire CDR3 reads CASKDWQNTLYF.

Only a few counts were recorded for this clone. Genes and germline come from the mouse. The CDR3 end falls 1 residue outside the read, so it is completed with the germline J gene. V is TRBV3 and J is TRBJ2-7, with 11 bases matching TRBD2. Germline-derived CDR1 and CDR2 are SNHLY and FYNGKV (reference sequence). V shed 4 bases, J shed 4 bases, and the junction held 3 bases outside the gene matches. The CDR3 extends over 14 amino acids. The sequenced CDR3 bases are TGTGCCAGCAGCTCGGACTGGGGGGTTTATGAACAGTAC. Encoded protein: CASSSDWGVYEQY. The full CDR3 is CASSSDWGVYEQYF.

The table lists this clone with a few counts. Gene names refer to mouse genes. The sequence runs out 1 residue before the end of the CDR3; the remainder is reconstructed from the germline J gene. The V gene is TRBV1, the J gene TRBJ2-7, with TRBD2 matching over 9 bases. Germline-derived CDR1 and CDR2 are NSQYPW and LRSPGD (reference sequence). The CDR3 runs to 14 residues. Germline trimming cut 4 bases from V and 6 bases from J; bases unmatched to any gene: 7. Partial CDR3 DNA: TGCACCTGCAGTGGATGGGGGGGCGCTGGTGAACAGTAC. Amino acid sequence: CTCSGWGGAGEQY. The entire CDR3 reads CTCSGWGGAGEQYF.

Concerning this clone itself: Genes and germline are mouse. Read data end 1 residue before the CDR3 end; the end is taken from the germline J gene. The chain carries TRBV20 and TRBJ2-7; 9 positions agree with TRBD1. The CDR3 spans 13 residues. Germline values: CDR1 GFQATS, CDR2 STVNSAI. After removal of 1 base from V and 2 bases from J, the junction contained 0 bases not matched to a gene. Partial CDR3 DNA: TGTGGTGCTAGGGGGACAGGGGCCTATGAACAGTAC. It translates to CGARGTGAYEQY. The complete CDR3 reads CGARGTGAYEQYF. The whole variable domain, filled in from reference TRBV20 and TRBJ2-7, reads GALVYQYPRRTICKSGTSMRMECQAVGFQATSVAWYRQSPQKTFELIALSTVNSAIKYEQNFTQEKFPISHPNLSFSSMTVLNAYLEDRGLYLCGARGTGAYEQYFGPGTRLTVL.

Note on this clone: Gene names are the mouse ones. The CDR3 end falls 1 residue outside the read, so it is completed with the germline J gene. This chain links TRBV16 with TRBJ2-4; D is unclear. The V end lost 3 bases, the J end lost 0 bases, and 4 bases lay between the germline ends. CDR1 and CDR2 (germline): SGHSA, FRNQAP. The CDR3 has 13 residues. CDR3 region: CASSFSSQNTLYF. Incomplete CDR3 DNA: TGTGCAAGCAGCTTTTCTAGTCAAAACACCTTGTAC.